A single sample gave rise to the 24 T cell receptor beta chains below, sequenced in a study of blood T cell repertoires in COVID-19. The table came from immunoSEQ multiplex PCR; TCRdb's copy has only in-frame clones and leaves some out. The top ten clones hold roughly 2.9% of a sample with 270,000 or so clones, 81% of them seen once. The specimen was peripheral blood. The receptor source for this set is a woman aged 60-70 years with active or convalescent COVID-19.

This chain joins TRBV3-1 (or the pseudogene TRBV3-2) and TRBJ1-6; the D is unclear. Looked up from germline, CDR1 is LGHDT and CDR2 is YNNKEL (reference sequence). V was cut by 1 base and J by 8 bases, with 6 bases left in between. The CDR3 is made up of 13 amino acids. CDR3 bases: TGTGCCAGCAGCCAAGTCACGGATTCACCCCTCCACTTT. This sequence encodes CASSQVTDSPLHF.

This clone was counted once. This chain joins TRBV10-3 and TRBJ1-2, with 8 bases that match TRBD1. This CDR3 has 14 residues. Trimming took 4 bases from V and 6 from J; bases not matched to a gene: 7. Germline-derived CDR1 and CDR2 are ENHRY and SYGVKD. The CDR3 nucleotides are TGTGCCATCAGTGCGAGGACAGGGAGAGATGGCTACACCTTC. Residues: CAISARTGRDGYTF.

The V gene is TRBV2, the J gene TRBJ1-6, with a possible D match to TRBD1 (5 bases). Trimming shortened V by 4 bases and J by 10 bases, and 20 bases separated the two germline ends. Germline CDR1 SNHLY, CDR2 FYNNEI. This CDR3 comprises 16 residues. This CDR3 is CASSGPGGNEGSPLHF. CDR3 in DNA: TGTGCCAGCAGTGGGCCGGGGGGGAACGAAGGATCACCCCTCCACTTT.

This clone was seen a single time. The chain links TRBV15 to TRBJ1-2; 8 nucleotides line up with TRBD1. The CDR3 loop spans 15 amino acids. V shed 3 bases, J shed 2 bases, and the junction held 5 bases outside the gene matches. Germline V lookup: CDR1 LNHNV, CDR2 YYDKDF (reference sequence). This CDR3 reads CATSRWTGWNYGYTF. In nucleotides, the CDR3 is TGTGCCACCAGCAGGTGGACAGGGTGGAACTATGGCTACACCTTC. Using reference TRBV15 and TRBJ1-2 for the parts outside the CDR3, the full variable domain is DAMVIQNPRYQVTQFGKPVTLSCSQTLNHNVMYWYQQKSSQAPKLLFHYYDKDFNNEADTPDNFQSRRPNTSFCFLDIRSPGLGDTAMYLCATSRWTGWNYGYTFGSGTRLTVV.

The J gene is TRBJ1-2, the V gene TRBV12-5, with a weak D call TRBD1 (6 bases). This CDR3 comprises 15 residues. Germline lookup yields CDR1 LGHNT and CDR2 FRNRAP. The V and J ends lost 2 bases and 1 base respectively, with 11 bases between them. CDR3 in DNA: TGTGCTAGTGGTTTGAAAGGGGGAGTTAACTATGGCTACACCTTC. Its translation: CASGLKGGVNYGYTF.

The chain couples TRBV5-6 to TRBJ1-2; 7 nucleotides match TRBD1. The CDR3 runs 13 residues. Trimming at V came to 1 base and at J to 6 bases, leaving 3 bases not matched to a gene. The germline CDR1 and CDR2 sequences are SGHDT and YYEEEE. The CDR3 DNA follows: TGTGCCAGCAGCTTGAGACAGGGAGATGGCTACACCTTC. Protein product: CASSLRQGDGYTF.

The gene calls are TRBV27 and TRBJ1-3; weak D call: TRBD1 (6 bases). Trimming stripped 6 bases from V and 4 bases from J, with 16 bases between. The CDR3 length is 15 residues. From germline, CDR1 is MNHEY and CDR2 SMNVEV (reference sequence). CDR3 DNA sequence: TGTGCCAGCAGGTCCTCCACAGGGCTCGGAAACACCATATATTTT. The encoded protein is CASRSSTGLGNTIYF.

The chain carries TRBV4-2 and TRBJ1-4; D ambiguous. CDR1 and CDR2 (germline): LGHNA, YNFKEQ. Trimming took off 0 bases at V and 5 bases at J, with 13 bases between the two ends. CDR3 length: 16 residues. CDR3 sequence reads: CASSQEYLIENEKLFF. As DNA, the CDR3 is TGTGCCAGCAGCCAAGAGTACTTAATAGAGAATGAAAAACTGTTTTTT.

This chain uses TRBV4-1 with TRBJ2-1, with 9 bases fitting TRBD1. The V gene end was trimmed by 4 bases and the J gene end by 13 bases; junction bases not matched to a gene: 11. The V gene's germline CDR1 is MGHRA and CDR2 YSYEKL. The CDR3 is 14 residues long. CDR3 sequence (DNA): TGCGCCAGCAGCCCCCTCGGGGACAGGGCGGGTCAGTTCTTC. Translating it yields CASSPLGDRAGQFF.

V and J are TRBV5-1 and TRBJ2-1, with TRBD1 matching 8 bases. V shed 4 bases and J 6 bases; nucleotides not matched to a gene: 12. The germline V gene has CDR1 SGHRS and CDR2 YFSETQ. This CDR3 is built from 16 residues. The CDR3 DNA is TGCGCCAGCAGCACGACAACGGGACAGGTTATCAATGAGCAGTTCTTC. It codes for CASSTTTGQVINEQFF.

The genes are TRBV12-3 or TRBV12-4 and TRBJ1-1; D remains unclear. V shed 6 bases and J shed 7 bases, with 9 bases lying between them. The CDR3 runs 11 residues. This chain's CDR3 is CASSPHVEAFF. The DNA for the CDR3 is TGTGCCAGCAGCCCACATGTTGAAGCTTTCTTT.

V gene TRBV30 combines with J gene TRBJ1-3, with 7 bases aligning to TRBD1. Germline V gene lookup returns CDR1 GTSNPN and CDR2 SVGIG (reference sequence). This CDR3 has 14 residues. The V gene end was trimmed by 5 bases and the J gene end by 2 bases; junction bases not matched to a gene: 6. The CDR3 reads CAWRIQGAGNTIYF. Written as DNA, the CDR3 is TGTGCCTGGCGGATCCAGGGGGCTGGAAACACCATATATTTT.

The chain recombines TRBV15 with TRBJ1-5, with D possibly being TRBD1 (6 bases). The CDR3 totals 16 residues. With 1 base removed from V and 7 bases from J, the gap between germline ends came to 17 bases. Germline V lookup: CDR1 LNHNV, CDR2 YYDKDF (reference sequence). The CDR3 loop is CATSRARDKTRQPQHF. CDR3 DNA: TGTGCCACCAGCAGAGCCCGGGACAAAACGAGACAGCCCCAGCATTTT.

The V call is TRBV18, the J call TRBJ1-1, with D possibly TRBD1 on 6 matching bases. The CDR3 runs to 13 residues. Germline CDR1 and CDR2: KGHSH and LQKENI. The V and J ends lost 3 bases and 7 bases respectively, with 12 bases between them. CDR3 DNA: TGTGCCAGCTCACCCCGGGACACCGATGAAGCTTTCTTT. Its translation is CASSPRDTDEAFF.

The table lists this clone with a count of one. The CDR3 loop is CAWSVGLGGTDTQYF. In DNA form, the CDR3 reads TGTGCCTGGAGTGTAGGATTAGGAGGCACAGATACGCAGTATTTT. The gene calls are TRBV30 and TRBJ2-3, with no clear D. CDR1 is GTSNPN and CDR2 is SVGIG in the germline V gene (reference sequence). V lost 0 bases and J lost 1, with 11 bases in between. The CDR3 length is 15 residues.

CDR3 protein: CAISEPSGGATQYF. In DNA, the CDR3 is TGTGCCATCAGTGAGCCTAGCGGGGGTGCGACCCAGTACTTC. The chain recombines TRBV10-3 with TRBJ2-5; 10 bases align to TRBD2. V shed 2 bases and J 7 bases; nucleotides not matched to a gene: 4. Germline V gene data show CDR1 as ENHRY and CDR2 as SYGVKD. There are 14 residues in the CDR3.

The gene calls are TRBV21-1 and TRBJ1-6. TRBV21-1 is described as a pseudogene. This CDR3 has 12 residues. Here the CDR3 DNA reads TGTGCCAGCAGCAATCGGGAGGCCCCCCTCCACTTT. This gives the protein CASSNREAPLHF.

This clone came up once. The chain links TRBV4-1 to TRBJ1-1; D is ambiguous. The CDR3 length is 17 residues. The germline V gene has CDR1 MGHRA and CDR2 YSYEKL. V was trimmed by 3 bases and J by 1 base, leaving 18 bases between them. CDR3 sequence reads: CASSHAPPRLRNTEAFF. CDR3 in DNA: TGCGCCAGCAGCCACGCCCCGCCGCGGTTGAGGAACACTGAAGCTTTCTTT.

The chain combines TRBV6-5 with TRBJ1-6, with 8 bases fitting TRBD1. The germline V gene has CDR1 MNHEY and CDR2 SVGAGI. The CDR3 is 15 residues long. Trimming cost V 6 bases and J 7 bases; bases outside gene matches: 8. CDR3 sequence (DNA): TGTGCCAGCAGCCTCCCGACAGGGGCCAATTCACCCCTCCACTTT. Encoded protein: CASSLPTGANSPLHF.

The chain couples TRBV7-2 to TRBJ2-2, with a possible D match to TRBD1 (6 bases). V lost 5 bases, J lost 0 bases, and 13 bases lay in between. CDR1 is SGHTA, CDR2 FQGNSA, per germline. The CDR3 is made up of 16 amino acids. CDR3 sequence (DNA): TGTGCCAGCAGCCAACGGGGACATTCGAACACCGGGGAGCTGTTTTTT. As protein: CASSQRGHSNTGELFF. Full variable domain (missing parts from reference TRBV7-2 and TRBJ2-2): GAGVSQSPSNKVTEKGKDVELRCDPISGHTALYWYRQSLGQGLEFLIYFQGNSAPDKSGLPSDRFSAERTGGSVSTLTIQRTQQEDSAVYLCASSQRGHSNTGELFFGEGSRLTVL.

The chain uses TRBV30 and TRBJ1-2; D might be TRBD1 (5 bases). V lost 3 bases to trimming and J lost 8 bases, with 19 bases between them. CDR1 GTSNPN and CDR2 SVGIG come from the germline V gene (reference sequence). There are 14 residues in the CDR3. Written as DNA, the CDR3 is TGTGCCTGGAGGCCGGGACTGGGTAATGAAGGCTACACCTTC. Its protein is CAWRPGLGNEGYTF.

A few counts support this clone. The chain couples TRBV19 to TRBJ1-2; the match to TRBD1 covers 10 bases. J gave up 2 bases and V 1 base, and 1 base lay outside the gene matches. Germline V gives CDR1 LNHDA, CDR2 SQIVND (reference sequence). There are 15 residues in the CDR3. DNA for the CDR3: TGTGCCAGTAGTATAGGACAGGGGGCGAACTATGGCTACACCTTC. Protein sequence: CASSIGQGANYGYTF.

The gene calls are TRBV10-3 and TRBJ2-7; TRBD2 aligns across 12 bases. Germline V gene sequence: CDR1 ENHRY, CDR2 SYGVKD. The V gene end was trimmed by 9 bases and the J gene end by 6 bases; junction bases not matched to a gene: 18. This CDR3 is 17 amino acids long. The CDR3 nucleotides read TGTGCCATTCGGCCCGCTAGCGGGGGGGCCCTTCCCGGCGAGCAGTACTTC. Translating gives CAIRPASGGALPGEQYF.

V usage is TRBV11-3 and J usage is TRBJ2-1, with TRBD2 matching 8 bases. This CDR3 has 15 residues. The germline V gene encodes CDR1 SGHNT and CDR2 YENEEA. V was pared by 5 bases and J by 3 bases, with 6 bases of the junction left unmatched. The CDR3 coding sequence is TGTGCCAGCAGCCGGACCGGGACTAGCTACAATGAGCAGTTCTTC. Protein product: CASSRTGTSYNEQFF.